Presented here are 20 T cell receptor beta chains from one specimen sequenced in a study of T cell responses to AZD1222 COVID-19 vaccine. Profiled with immunoSEQ multiplex PCR; TCRdb holds only in-frame clones, not every one. The sample has 100,000 to 150,000 clones, roughly 91% seen once. The material sequenced was peripheral blood, taken on day 0 of MenACWY control vaccination. The receptors originated from an adult in good health.

Comment on this clone: Other nucleotide sequences in the sample specify the same CDR3. The chain combines TRBV5-1 with TRBJ1-1; 7 nucleotides agree with TRBD1. The CDR3 runs 14 residues. Per the germline V gene, CDR1 is SGHRS and CDR2 is YFSETQ. The ends lost 4 bases at V and 2 bases at J; junction bases unmatched: 5. The DNA for the CDR3 is TGCGCCAGCAGCCTAACAGGGGCCAACACTGAAGCTTTCTTT. It translates to CASSLTGANTEAFF.

The rearrangement joins TRBV7-3 to TRBJ2-3; 10 nucleotides align to TRBD2. V shed 4 bases, J shed 4 bases, and the junction held 17 bases outside the gene matches. The CDR3 is 19 residues long. Germline assignment: CDR1 SGHTA and CDR2 FQGTGA. DNA of the CDR3: TGTGCCAGCAGCTCCACTGGTTGGGCTAGCGGGAGTAGTCCAGATACGCAGTATTTT. Protein sequence: CASSSTGWASGSSPDTQYF.

A single count supports this clone. CDR3 sequence: CASSADYYTQYF. CDR3 sequence (DNA): TGCGCCAGCAGCGCCGATTATTATACGCAGTATTTT. J is TRBJ2-3 and V is TRBV5-1; no definite D call. The CDR3 totals 12 residues. V lost 4 bases and J lost 7, with 10 bases in between. Germline lookup yields CDR1 SGHRS and CDR2 YFSETQ.

This clone has just a few counts. J is TRBJ2-4 and V is TRBV2; no clear D gene. The CDR3 totals 14 residues. V was trimmed by 8 bases and J by 0 bases, leaving 11 bases between them. CDR1 is SNHLY and CDR2 is FYNNEI in the germline V gene. The CDR3 nucleotides read TGTGCCAGCCGTGGGCCTATAGCCAAAAACATTCAGTACTTC. It is translated as CASRGPIAKNIQYF.

This sequence joins TRBV2 and TRBJ2-7; tentative D call: TRBD2 (5 bases). Per germline, CDR1 SNHLY and CDR2 FYNNEI. V dropped 2 bases and J dropped 3 bases, with 8 bases sitting between them. The CDR3 contains 13 residues. The CDR3: CASSEFTSYEQYF. CDR3 DNA: TGTGCCAGCAGTGAATTTACTAGCTACGAGCAGTACTTC.

The V gene is TRBV5-5, the J gene TRBJ1-2, with D hard to call. CDR1 and CDR2 from the germline V gene are SGHKS and YYEKEE (reference sequence). V lost 4 bases and J 0 bases, leaving 25 bases between the germline ends. The CDR3 length is 19 residues. CDR3 region: CASSAASGSLKMANYGYTF. The CDR3 nucleotides read TGTGCCAGCAGCGCTGCTTCGGGAAGCCTGAAAATGGCTAACTATGGCTACACCTTC. Looking up the rest from reference TRBV5-5 and TRBJ1-2 gives the full variable domain: DAGVTQSPTHLIKTRGQQVTLRCSPISGHKSVSWYQQVLGQGPQFIFQYYEKEERGRGNFPDRFSARQFPNYSSELNVNALLLGDSALYLCASSAASGSLKMANYGYTFGSGTRLTVV.

This sequence joins TRBV13 and TRBJ2-7; D remains ambiguous. V was trimmed by 4 bases and J by 7 bases, leaving 8 bases between them. Germline assignment: CDR1 PRHDT and CDR2 FYEKMQ (reference sequence). The CDR3 has 11 amino acids. For the CDR3, the DNA is TGTGCCAGCAGCTCTCAGGCGGAGCAGTACTTC. Its translation is CASSSQAEQYF.

The gene calls are TRBV19 and TRBJ1-5; 8 bases align to TRBD1. The J segment lost 5 bases and the V segment lost 4 bases, leaving 10 bases of the junction unmatched. This CDR3 contains 16 residues. In germline, CDR1 is LNHDA, CDR2 SQIVND (reference sequence). The CDR3 protein is CASSSRTGFDDQPQHF. CDR3 in DNA: TGTGCCAGTAGTAGTAGGACAGGGTTCGATGATCAGCCCCAGCATTTT. The variable domain in full, with the rest retrieved from reference TRBV19 and TRBJ1-5, is DGGITQSPKYLFRKEGQNVTLSCEQNLNHDAMYWYRQDPGQGLRLIYYSQIVNDFQKGDIAEGYSVSREKKESFPLTVTSAQKNPTAFYLCASSSRTGFDDQPQHFGDGTRLSIL.

This clone was counted only a few times. The gene calls are TRBV6-5 and TRBJ2-7, with D possibly matching TRBD2 (6 bases). Trimming pared 4 bases from V and 3 bases from J, leaving 16 bases between. The CDR3 spans 15 residues. The germline V gene has CDR1 MNHEY and CDR2 SVGAGI. Written as DNA, the CDR3 is TGTGCCAGCAGTTTAATAGCGGAACCATACTACGAGCAGTACTTC. Translating gives CASSLIAEPYYEQYF.

V usage is TRBV7-8 and J usage is TRBJ1-5; D might be TRBD1 (6 bases). V was shortened by 1 base and J by 5 bases, with 9 bases between the two germline ends. The CDR3 has 14 amino acids. Germline CDR1 SGHVS, CDR2 FQNEAQ. The DNA for the CDR3 is TGTGCCAGCAGCTTAGAACAGGGCTATCAGCCCCAGCATTTT. Protein: CASSLEQGYQPQHF.

V usage is TRBV6-5 and J usage is TRBJ1-1; TRBD1 agrees at 9 bases. The V gene end was trimmed by 7 bases and the J gene end by 4 bases; junction bases not matched to a gene: 10. The CDR3 sequence is 15 residues long. In germline, CDR1 is MNHEY, CDR2 SVGAGI. The CDR3 region is CASTRQGGSSTEAFF. The CDR3 DNA reads as TGTGCCAGCACCCGACAGGGGGGCTCGAGCACTGAAGCTTTCTTT.

This clone was observed a single time. The rearrangement joins TRBV11-2 to TRBJ2-7; weak D call: TRBD1 (6 bases). V lost 0 bases to trimming and J lost 0 bases, with 9 bases between them. This CDR3 is 15 amino acids long. Germline values: CDR1 SGHAT, CDR2 FQNNGV. This chain's CDR3 is CASSLERTASYEQYF. CDR3 nucleotide sequence: TGTGCCAGCAGCTTAGAACGGACAGCCTCCTACGAGCAGTACTTC.

The chain recombines TRBV6-2 or TRBV6-3 with TRBJ1-1, with 9 bases that match TRBD1. V shed 5 bases and J 0 bases; nucleotides not matched to a gene: 4. Per the germline V gene, CDR1 is MNHEY and CDR2 is SVGEGT. The CDR3 has 15 amino acids. CDR3 nucleotides: TGTGCCAGCAGTCAAACAGGGGGCGTGAACACTGAAGCTTTCTTT. It encodes CASSQTGGVNTEAFF.

The chain carries TRBV18 and TRBJ1-1; 10 bases agree with TRBD1. Germline values: CDR1 KGHSH, CDR2 LQKENI. The V segment lost 0 bases and the J segment 1 base; nucleotides outside the gene matches: 2. The CDR3 sequence is 16 residues long. The CDR3 coding sequence is TGTGCCAGCTCACCACCGGGACAGGGGCCGAACACTGAAGCTTTCTTT. As protein: CASSPPGQGPNTEAFF.

V gene TRBV10-3 combines with J gene TRBJ1-1; 9 bases fit TRBD1. Germline values: CDR1 ENHRY, CDR2 SYGVKD. The CDR3 contains 14 residues. Trimming removed 5 bases from V and 5 bases from J; junction bases left unmatched: 6. The CDR3 DNA reads TGTGCCATCAGTACAGGGGGCGAGTCAACTGAAGCTTTCTTT. Translation: CAISTGGESTEAFF.

The rearrangement links TRBV5-6 to TRBJ2-7, with TRBD1 matching over 7 bases. V shed 0 bases and J 2 bases; nucleotides not matched to a gene: 5. The CDR3 spans 15 residues. Germline values: CDR1 SGHDT, CDR2 YYEEEE. The CDR3 coding sequence is TGTGCCAGCAGCTTGGACAGGGGCAGGCCCTACGAGCAGTACTTC. It translates to CASSLDRGRPYEQYF.

In its sample, this clone was seen a few times. The chain employs TRBV19 and TRBJ2-3, with no clear D. CDR3 length: 17 residues. V lost 1 base to trimming and J lost 5 bases, with 19 bases between them. The germline gives CDR1 LNHDA, CDR2 SQIVND (reference sequence). The CDR3 sequence is CASSIGLGEGPRDTQYF. Here the CDR3 DNA reads TGTGCCAGTAGTATAGGCCTGGGTGAAGGGCCGAGAGATACGCAGTATTTT.

The chain joins TRBV5-1 to TRBJ1-1; D is unresolved. Trimming stripped 1 base from V and 2 bases from J, with 12 bases between. In germline, CDR1 is SGHRS, CDR2 YFSETQ. This CDR3 has 15 amino acids. The CDR3 protein is CASSLYTPANTEAFF. The CDR3 region has the DNA TGCGCCAGCAGCTTGTACACCCCGGCCAACACTGAAGCTTTCTTT. Using reference TRBV5-1 and TRBJ1-1 for the parts outside the CDR3, the full variable domain is KAGVTQTPRYLIKTRGQQVTLSCSPISGHRSVSWYQQTPGQGLQFLFEYFSETQRNKGNFPGRFSGRQFSNSRSEMNVSTLELGDSALYLCASSLYTPANTEAFFGQGTRLTVV.

This chain joins TRBV7-9 and TRBJ1-4; the D gene is possibly TRBD1 (5 bases). The germline V gene encodes CDR1 SEHNR and CDR2 FQNEAQ (reference sequence). The CDR3 is 15 amino acids. Trimming pared 3 bases from V and 3 bases from J, leaving 11 bases between. DNA for the CDR3: TGTGCCAGCAGCTTGGGGAGAGGGGCTAATGAAAAACTGTTTTTT. Translation gives CASSLGRGANEKLFF.

The rearrangement joins TRBV6-6 to TRBJ1-4; D is unclear. V lost 0 bases, J lost 4 bases, and 9 bases lay in between. The CDR3 spans 15 residues. Germline CDR1 is MNHNY and CDR2 is SVGAGI (reference sequence). The CDR3 DNA follows: TGTGCCAGCAGTTACTCAGAGGTCGTTAATGAAAAACTGTTTTTT. This sequence encodes CASSYSEVVNEKLFF.